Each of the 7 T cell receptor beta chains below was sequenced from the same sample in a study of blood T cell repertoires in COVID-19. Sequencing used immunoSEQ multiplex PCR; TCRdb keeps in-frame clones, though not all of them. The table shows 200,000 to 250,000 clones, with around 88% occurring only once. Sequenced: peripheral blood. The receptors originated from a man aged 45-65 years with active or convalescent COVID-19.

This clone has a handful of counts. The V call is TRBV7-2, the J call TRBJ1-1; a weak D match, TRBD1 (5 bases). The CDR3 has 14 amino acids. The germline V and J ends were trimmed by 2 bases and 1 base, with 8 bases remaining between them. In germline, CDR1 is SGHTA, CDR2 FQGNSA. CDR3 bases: TGTGCCAGCAGCTTAAAGGGGCAGAACACTGAAGCTTTCTTT. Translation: CASSLKGQNTEAFF.

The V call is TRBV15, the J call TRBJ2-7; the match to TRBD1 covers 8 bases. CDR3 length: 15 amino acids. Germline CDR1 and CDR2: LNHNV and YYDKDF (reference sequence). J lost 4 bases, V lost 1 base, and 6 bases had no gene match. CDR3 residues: CATSRGQGAEYEQYF. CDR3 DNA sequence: TGTGCCACCAGCAGAGGTCAGGGGGCGGAGTACGAGCAGTACTTC.

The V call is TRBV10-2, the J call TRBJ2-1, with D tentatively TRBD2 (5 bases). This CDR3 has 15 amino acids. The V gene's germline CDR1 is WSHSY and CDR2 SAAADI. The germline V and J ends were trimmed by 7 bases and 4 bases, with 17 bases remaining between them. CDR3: CASTHPSGVYNEQFF. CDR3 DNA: TGCGCCAGCACTCATCCGAGCGGTGTATACAATGAGCAGTTCTTC.

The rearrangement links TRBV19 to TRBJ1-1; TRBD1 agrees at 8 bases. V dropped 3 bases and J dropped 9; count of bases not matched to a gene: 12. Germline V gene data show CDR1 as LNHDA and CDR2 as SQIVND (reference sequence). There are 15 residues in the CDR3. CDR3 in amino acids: CASSIGRQGRGQAFF. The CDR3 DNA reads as TGTGCCAGTAGTATCGGAAGACAGGGGCGCGGCCAAGCTTTCTTT.

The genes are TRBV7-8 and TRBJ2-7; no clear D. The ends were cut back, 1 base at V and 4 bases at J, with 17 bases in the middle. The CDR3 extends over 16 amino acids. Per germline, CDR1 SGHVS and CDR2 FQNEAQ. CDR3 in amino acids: CASSLGFGTDPYEQYF. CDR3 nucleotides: TGTGCCAGCAGCTTAGGTTTCGGCACAGACCCTTACGAGCAGTACTTC.

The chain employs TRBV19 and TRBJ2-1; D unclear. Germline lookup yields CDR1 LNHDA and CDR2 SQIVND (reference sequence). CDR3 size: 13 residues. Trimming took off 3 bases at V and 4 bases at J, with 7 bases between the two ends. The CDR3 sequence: CASSIIVYNEQFF. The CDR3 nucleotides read TGTGCCAGTAGTATTATAGTGTACAATGAGCAGTTCTTC.

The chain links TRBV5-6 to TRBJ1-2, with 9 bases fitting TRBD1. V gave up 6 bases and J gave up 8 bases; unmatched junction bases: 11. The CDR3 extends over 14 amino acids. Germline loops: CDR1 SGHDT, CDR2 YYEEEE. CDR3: CASTGTGGAGGYTF. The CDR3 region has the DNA TGTGCCAGCACCGGAACAGGGGGCGCTGGAGGCTACACCTTC.